The T cell receptor (beta chain) described here comes from a study of shared clonotypes between healthy human individuals. V trimming: 5 bases; J trimming: 5 bases; junction bases outside the gene matches: 13. Germline V gene lookup returns CDR1 SEHNR and CDR2 FQNEAQ (reference sequence). The CDR3 runs 16 residues. Clones were read by immunoSEQ multiplex PCR, and TCRdb kept only the in-frame ones, dropping some. The sample yields fewer than 1.4 million clones, 70% to 80% seen once. Every donor, a Caucasian adult, lived in Nashville, Tennessee. The chain links TRBV7-9 to TRBJ1-1; TRBD1 aligns across 8 bases. The receptor was isolated from a man aged 18 to 35 in good health. Some clones in this sample may be carry-over from other donors' samples. Sequenced material: memory CD4+ T cells from PBMCs. The subset: CD45RA-negative fraction. The CDR3 loop is CASSPPPQGAGTEAFF. The DNA of the CDR3 is TGTGCCAGCAGCCCCCCCCCTCAGGGGGCCGGAACTGAAGCTTTCTTT.